The 2 T cell receptor beta chains given below trace back to one sample, sequenced in a study of T cell changes during pregnancy in multiple sclerosis. Some clones are missing from TCRdb's copy, which holds only in-frame ones; the method was immunoSEQ multiplex PCR. Among fewer than 65,000 clones listed, about 91% were seen once. The specimen comprised peripheral blood, sampled before pregnancy. All receptors come from a female donor with multiple sclerosis, enrolled in a pregnancy study.

The rearrangement uses TRBV5-6 and TRBJ1-1, with TRBD1 as a possible D gene (6 bases). The V end was cut by 6 bases, the J end by 1 base, with 16 bases between. CDR3 length equals 15 residues. Germline loops: CDR1 SGHDT, CDR2 YYEEEE. The CDR3 is CASTRGMYGNTEAFF. CDR3 coding DNA: TGTGCCAGCACCAGGGGAATGTACGGGAACACTGAAGCTTTCTTT.

This clone appeared a single time. This chain links TRBV19 with TRBJ2-3, with a tentative D call TRBD2 (6 bases). The CDR3 has 14 amino acids. From germline, CDR1 is LNHDA and CDR2 SQIVND (reference sequence). V was trimmed by 4 bases and J by 0 bases, leaving 8 bases between them. As DNA, the CDR3 is TGTGCCAGTAGTAACGGGGGTAGCACAGATACGCAGTATTTT. It specifies CASSNGGSTDTQYF.